This T cell receptor beta chain was identified in a study of blood T cell repertoires in COVID-19. Looking at the study overall: Italy, Spain and the United States were the sources of the convalescent and acute COVID-19 samples. PBMCs, B-cell-depleted T cells, or T cells were the source of the cDNA or gDNA that made up the material.

Germline CDR1 LNHDA, CDR2 SQIVND (reference sequence). Trimming shortened V by 1 base and J by 5 bases, and 6 bases separated the two germline ends. This CDR3 has 14 residues. TCRdb's copy holds only in-frame clones and misses some; the assay was immunoSEQ multiplex PCR. Of about 210,000 clones in the sample, approximately 90% are singletons; the top ten hold 4% to 5.5%. Sequenced: peripheral blood. J is TRBJ1-6 and V is TRBV19; D is unresolved. The receptor's source is a woman aged 40 to 55 with acute or convalescent COVID-19. The CDR3 loop reads CASSIGGDNSPLHF. The CDR3 nucleotides read TGTGCCAGTAGTATAGGCGGGGATAATTCACCCCTCCACTTT.